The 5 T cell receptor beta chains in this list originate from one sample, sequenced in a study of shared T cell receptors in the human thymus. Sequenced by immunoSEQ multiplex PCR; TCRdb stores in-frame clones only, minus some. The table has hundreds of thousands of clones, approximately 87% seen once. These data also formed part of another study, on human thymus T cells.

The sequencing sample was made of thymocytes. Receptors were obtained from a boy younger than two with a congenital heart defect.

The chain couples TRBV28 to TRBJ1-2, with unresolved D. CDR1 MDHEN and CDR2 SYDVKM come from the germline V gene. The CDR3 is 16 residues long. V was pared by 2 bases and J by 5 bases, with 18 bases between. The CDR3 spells CASSLREYRFRYGYTF. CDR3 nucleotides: TGTGCCAGCAGTTTAAGGGAGTACAGATTCCGTTATGGCTACACCTTC.

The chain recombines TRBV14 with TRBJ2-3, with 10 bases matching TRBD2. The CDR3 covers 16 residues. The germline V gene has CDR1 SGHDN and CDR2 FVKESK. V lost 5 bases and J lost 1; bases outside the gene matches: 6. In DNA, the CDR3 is TGTGCCAGCAGCTCCCGGACTAGCGGTGGCACAGATACGCAGTATTTT. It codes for CASSSRTSGGTDTQYF.

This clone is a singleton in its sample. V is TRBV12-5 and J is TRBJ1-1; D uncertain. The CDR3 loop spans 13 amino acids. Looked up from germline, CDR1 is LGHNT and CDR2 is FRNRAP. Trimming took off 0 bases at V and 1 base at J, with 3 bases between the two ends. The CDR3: CASGLVQNTEAFF. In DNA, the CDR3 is TGTGCTAGTGGTTTGGTACAGAACACTGAAGCTTTCTTT.

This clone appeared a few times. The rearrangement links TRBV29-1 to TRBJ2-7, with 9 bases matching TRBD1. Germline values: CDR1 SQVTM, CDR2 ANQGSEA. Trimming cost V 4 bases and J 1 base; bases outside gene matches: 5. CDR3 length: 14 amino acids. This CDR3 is CSVVSGTGSYEQYF. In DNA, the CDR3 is TGCAGCGTTGTAAGCGGGACAGGGTCCTACGAGCAGTACTTC.

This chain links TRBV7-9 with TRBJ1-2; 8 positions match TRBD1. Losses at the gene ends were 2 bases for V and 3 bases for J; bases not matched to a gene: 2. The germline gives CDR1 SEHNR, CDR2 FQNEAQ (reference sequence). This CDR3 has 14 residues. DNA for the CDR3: TGTGCCAGCAGCTTAACAGGGGGAGACTATGGCTACACCTTC. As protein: CASSLTGGDYGYTF. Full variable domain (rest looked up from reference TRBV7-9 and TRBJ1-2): DTGVSQNPRHKITKRGQNVTFRCDPISEHNRLYWYRQTLGQGPEFLTYFQNEAQLEKSRLLSDRFSAERPKGSFSTLEIQRTEQGDSAMYLCASSLTGGDYGYTFGSGTRLTVV.